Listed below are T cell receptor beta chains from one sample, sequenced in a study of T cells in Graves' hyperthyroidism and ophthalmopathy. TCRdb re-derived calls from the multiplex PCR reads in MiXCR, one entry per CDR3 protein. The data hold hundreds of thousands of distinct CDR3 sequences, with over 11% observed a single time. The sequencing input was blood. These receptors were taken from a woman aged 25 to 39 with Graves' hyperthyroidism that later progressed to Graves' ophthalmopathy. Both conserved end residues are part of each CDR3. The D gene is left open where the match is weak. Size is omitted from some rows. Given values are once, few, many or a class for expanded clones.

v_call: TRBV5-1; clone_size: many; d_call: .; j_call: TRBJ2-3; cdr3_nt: TGCGCCAGCAGCTTGGAAGGGTTGACAGATACGCAGTATTTT; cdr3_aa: CASSLEGLTDTQYF
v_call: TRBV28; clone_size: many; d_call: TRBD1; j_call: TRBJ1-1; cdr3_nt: TGTGCCAGCAGTTGGGGACAGGGGTTCGTTGAAGCTTTCTTT; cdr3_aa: CASSWGQGFVEAFF
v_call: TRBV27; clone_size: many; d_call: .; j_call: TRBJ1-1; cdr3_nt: TGTGCCAGCAGTTCGAAACAGGGACACACTGAAGCTTTCTTT; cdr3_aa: CASSSKQGHTEAFF
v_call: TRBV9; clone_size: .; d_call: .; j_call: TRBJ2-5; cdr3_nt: TGTGCCAGCAGCCCCCCCGGGACAGGGAGGGTAGCGGGACACCAAGAGACCCAGTACTTC; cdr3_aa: CASSPPGTGRVAGHQETQYF
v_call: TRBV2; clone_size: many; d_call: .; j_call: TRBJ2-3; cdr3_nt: TGTGCCAGCAGATCTTCTAGGAGGAGTGCGACAGATACGCAGTATTTT; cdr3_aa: CASRSSRRSATDTQYF
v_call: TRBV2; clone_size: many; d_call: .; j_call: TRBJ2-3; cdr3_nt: TGTGCCAGCAGTGTCGGGGGCCCAGATACGCAGTATTTT; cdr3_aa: CASSVGGPDTQYF
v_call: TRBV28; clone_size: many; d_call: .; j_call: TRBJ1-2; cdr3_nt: TGTGCCAGCAGTTTTGATCTTGGGCACGGCTACACCTTC; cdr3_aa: CASSFDLGHGYTF
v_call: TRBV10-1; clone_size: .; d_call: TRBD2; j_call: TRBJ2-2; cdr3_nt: TGCGCCAGCACCGGGGGGTCCGGGGAGCTGTTTTTT; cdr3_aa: CASTGGSGELFF
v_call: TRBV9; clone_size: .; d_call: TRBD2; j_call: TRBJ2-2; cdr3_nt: TGTGCCAGCAGATGGGGGACTAGCGGCCCCGGGGAGCTGTTTTTT; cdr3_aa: CASRWGTSGPGELFF
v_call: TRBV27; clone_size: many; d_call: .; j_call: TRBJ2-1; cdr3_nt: TGTGCCAGCAGTTTATATCCGGCATATGAGCAGTTCTTC; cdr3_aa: CASSLYPAYEQFF
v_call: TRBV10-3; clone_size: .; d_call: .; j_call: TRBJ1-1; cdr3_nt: TGTGCCATCAGTGAGCGGCCTACTGAAGCTTTCTTT; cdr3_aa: CAISERPTEAFF
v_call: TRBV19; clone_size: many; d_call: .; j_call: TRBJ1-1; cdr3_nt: TGTGCCAGTAGTACGACAGAGAACACTGAAGCTTTCTTT; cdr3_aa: CASSTTENTEAFF
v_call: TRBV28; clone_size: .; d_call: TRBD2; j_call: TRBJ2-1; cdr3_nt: TGTGCCAGCAGTTACCGGACTAGCGCCCACAATGAGCAGTTCTTC; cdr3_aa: CASSYRTSAHNEQFF
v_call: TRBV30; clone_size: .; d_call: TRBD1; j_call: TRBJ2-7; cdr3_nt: TGTGCCTCCCAAACCGGGACAGGGAGCTCCTACGAGCAGTACTTC; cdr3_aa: CASQTGTGSSYEQYF
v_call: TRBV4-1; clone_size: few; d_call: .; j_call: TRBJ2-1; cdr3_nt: TGCGCCAGCAGCCCCGGGGGAGGTGGGAACAATGAGCAGTTCTTC; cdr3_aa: CASSPGGGGNNEQFF
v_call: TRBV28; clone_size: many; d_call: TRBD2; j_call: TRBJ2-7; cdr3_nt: TGTGCCAGCATTGGGTTCTCTGCGGGAGGGGCCTACGAGCAGTACTTC; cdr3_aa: CASIGFSAGGAYEQYF
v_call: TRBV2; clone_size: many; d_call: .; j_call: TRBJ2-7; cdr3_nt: TGTGCCAGCAGTTACAGAGCTTACGAGCAGTACTTC; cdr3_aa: CASSYRAYEQYF
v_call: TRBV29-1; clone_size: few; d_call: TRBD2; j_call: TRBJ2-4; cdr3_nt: TGCAGCGTTGCTGGATTGTCGGGAGGGCCGAGTGCCAAAAACATTCAGTACTTC; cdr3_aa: CSVAGLSGGPSAKNIQYF
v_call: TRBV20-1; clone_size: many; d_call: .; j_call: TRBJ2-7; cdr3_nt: TGCAGTGCTATGGGCGGTTACGAGCAGTACTTC; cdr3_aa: CSAMGGYEQYF
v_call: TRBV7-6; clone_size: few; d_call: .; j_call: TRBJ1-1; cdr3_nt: TGTGCCAGCAGCCAAGATACAGGGCTAGAAGCTTTCTTT; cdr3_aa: CASSQDTGLEAFF
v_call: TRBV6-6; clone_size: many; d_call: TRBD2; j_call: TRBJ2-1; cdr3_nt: TGTGCCAGCAGTTACGACGGGAGCGGGAGCTCCTACAATGAGCAGTTCTTC; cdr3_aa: CASSYDGSGSSYNEQFF
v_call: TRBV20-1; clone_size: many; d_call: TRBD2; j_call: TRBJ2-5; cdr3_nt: TGCAGTGCGCGCGGACTAGCGGGAGAGACGGGGGAGACCCAGTACTTC; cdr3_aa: CSARGLAGETGETQYF
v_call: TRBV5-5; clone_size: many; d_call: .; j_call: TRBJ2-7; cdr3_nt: TGTGCCAGCACCATGACAGGTACTACCTACGAGCAGTACTTC; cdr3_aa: CASTMTGTTYEQYF
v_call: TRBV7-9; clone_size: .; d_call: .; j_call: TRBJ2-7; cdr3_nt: TGTGCCAGCAGCTTAAAGGACAGCCACGAGCAGTACTTC; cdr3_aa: CASSLKDSHEQYF
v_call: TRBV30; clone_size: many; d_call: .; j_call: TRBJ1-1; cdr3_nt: TGTGCCTGTCCCAAAAGCGGGCAGACGGGGACTGAAGCTTTCTTT; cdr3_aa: CACPKSGQTGTEAFF
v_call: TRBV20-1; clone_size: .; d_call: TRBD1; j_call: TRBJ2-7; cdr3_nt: TGCAGTGCTAGCGATCGGACAGGGGCCTACGAGCAGTACTTC; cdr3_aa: CSASDRTGAYEQYF
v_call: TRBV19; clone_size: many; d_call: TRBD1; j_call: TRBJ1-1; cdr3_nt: TGTGCCAGTAGTCTCCTGACAGGGGGTTGGAACACTGAAGCTTTCTTT; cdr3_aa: CASSLLTGGWNTEAFF
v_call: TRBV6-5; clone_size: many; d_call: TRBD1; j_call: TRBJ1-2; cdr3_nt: TGTGCCAGCAGTTACTCCCAGGGACAGGGGTATGGCTACACCTTC; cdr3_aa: CASSYSQGQGYGYTF
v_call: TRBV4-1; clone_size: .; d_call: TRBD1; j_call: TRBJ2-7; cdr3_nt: TGCGCCAGCAGCCGAGACAGGGGGCTAGGCTACGAGCAGTACTTC; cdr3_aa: CASSRDRGLGYEQYF
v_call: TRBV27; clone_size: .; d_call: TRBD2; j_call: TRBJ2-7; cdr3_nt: TGTGCCAGCAGCCTTGGCGGGACTAGCTTCTCCTACGAGCAGTACTTC; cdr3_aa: CASSLGGTSFSYEQYF
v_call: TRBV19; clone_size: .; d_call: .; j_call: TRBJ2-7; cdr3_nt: TGTGCCAGTAGTACCCCTCCAAGTTACGAGCAGTACTTC; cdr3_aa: CASSTPPSYEQYF